This T cell receptor beta chain appears in the sequencing data of a study of radiotherapy plus CTLA-4 blockade in lung cancer. CDR3 length: 14 residues. V lost 0 bases to trimming and J lost 4 bases, with 8 bases between them. Per germline, CDR1 SGHKS and CDR2 YYEKEE (reference sequence). TCRdb's table, derived via immunoSEQ multiplex PCR, lists solely in-frame clones and lacks some. This sample has roughly 50,000 clones, with 70% to 90% found just once. This clone appeared a single time. The origin of this receptor is a human donor with non-small cell lung cancer whose response to radiotherapy plus ipilimumab could not be evaluated. This chain connects TRBV5-5 to TRBJ1-5, with a weak D call TRBD1 (5 bases). The sequencing used peripheral blood, collected from a patient treated with radiotherapy plus ipilimumab. The chain's CDR3 is CASSLVGGNQPQHF. The DNA for the CDR3 is TGTGCCAGCAGCTTGGTGGGGGGGAATCAGCCCCAGCATTTT.